A selection of T cell receptor beta chains follows, all from one sample in a study of cytomegalovirus exposure and HLA in healthy donors. The method was immunoSEQ multiplex PCR; TCRdb's version includes in-frame clones alone and lacks a portion of them. The table shows about 130,000 clones, with over 70% occurring only once. What was sequenced was PBMCs. These receptors were taken from a man aged 35 to 55 in good health and CMV-seronegative. CDR3s include the opening cysteine and the closing phenylalanine or tryptophan. The order of the fields is CDR3 protein, CDR3 DNA, V gene, D gene, J gene, clone size. The D gene is left open where the match is weak. Size is omitted from some rows. Given values are once, few, many or a class for expanded clones.

CASSQVRGGTEAFF,TGTGCCAGCAGCCAAGTGAGGGGGGGCACTGAAGCTTTCTTT,TRBV14,NA,TRBJ1-1,NA
CASILQGFSNQPQHF,TGTGCCAGTATCTTACAGGGGTTTAGCAATCAGCCCCAGCATTTT,TRBV19,TRBD1,TRBJ1-5,NA
CASSIRLERDEQFF,TGTGCCAGTAGTATACGACTAGAAAGGGATGAGCAGTTCTTC,TRBV19,NA,TRBJ2-1,NA
CASGDRDISNQPQHF,TGCGCCAGCGGGGACCGGGACATAAGCAATCAGCCCCAGCATTTT,TRBV5-1,NA,TRBJ1-5,few
CSVDSSGPSTDTQYF,TGCAGCGTAGACTCTAGCGGGCCGAGCACAGATACGCAGTATTTT,TRBV29-1,TRBD2,TRBJ2-3,NA
CAWSRTSGGARETQYF,TGTGCCTGGAGTCGGACTAGCGGGGGGGCACGGGAGACCCAGTACTTC,TRBV30,TRBD2,TRBJ2-5,NA
CASSVGTGGHGELFF,TGTGCCAGCAGTGTAGGGACAGGGGGCCACGGGGAGCTGTTTTTT,TRBV2,TRBD1,TRBJ2-2,NA
CASNIAGAEQFF,TGTGCCAGCAACATCGCGGGGGCCGAGCAGTTCTTC,TRBV5-8,NA,TRBJ2-1,NA
CASSLQVLETQYF,TGTGCCAGCAGCCTACAGGTTTTGGAGACCCAGTACTTC,TRBV6-5,NA,TRBJ2-5,NA
CSAPGGARETQYF,TGCAGCGCCCCAGGAGGGGCCCGGGAGACCCAGTACTTC,TRBV29-1,NA,TRBJ2-5,NA
CASSLEGQGNTIYF,TGTGCCAGCAGCTTAGAAGGACAGGGAAACACCATATATTTT,TRBV7-2,NA,TRBJ1-3,few
CAIMGQGKETQYF,TGTGCCATCATGGGACAGGGGAAAGAGACCCAGTACTTC,TRBV10-3,TRBD1,TRBJ2-5,few
CASSLNRGLTGELFF,TGTGCCAGCAGCCTGAACAGGGGATTGACCGGGGAGCTGTTTTTT,TRBV9,TRBD1,TRBJ2-2,few
CASSKLDRDGNTIYF,TGTGCCAGCAGTAAACTGGACAGGGATGGAAACACCATATATTTT,TRBV28,TRBD1,TRBJ1-3,NA
CASSFQGGEQYF,TGTGCCAGCAGCTTTCAGGGGGGCGAGCAGTACTTC,TRBV5-4,NA,TRBJ2-7,NA
CAGGHYNTEAFF,TGTGCCGGCGGACATTATAACACTGAAGCTTTCTTT,TRBV6-1,NA,TRBJ1-1,NA
CASRGLAAAGADTQYF,TGTGCCAGCAGGGGACTAGCAGCGGCGGGGGCAGATACGCAGTATTTT,TRBV2,TRBD2,TRBJ2-3,NA
CASSARGSYYNEQFF,TGTGCCAGCAGTGCCAGGGGCTCTTACTACAATGAGCAGTTCTTC,TRBV2,NA,TRBJ2-1,few
CASSLGSGDQPQHF,TGCGCCAGCAGCTTGGGGTCAGGGGATCAGCCCCAGCATTTT,TRBV5-1,NA,TRBJ1-5,NA
CASSGAGDQPQHF,TGTGCCAGCAGTGGGGCGGGGGATCAGCCCCAGCATTTT,TRBV28,NA,TRBJ1-5,NA
CASSWTGNNSPLHF,TGTGCCAGCAGTTGGACAGGGAATAATTCACCCCTCCACTTT,TRBV6-5,TRBD1,TRBJ1-6,NA
CASSVPSGGASDTQYF,TGCGCCAGCAGCGTGCCTAGCGGGGGGGCATCGGATACGCAGTATTTT,TRBV5-1,TRBD2,TRBJ2-3,NA
CASSQDRGSPTDTQYF,TGCGCCAGCAGCCAAGATCGGGGTTCCCCCACAGATACGCAGTATTTT,TRBV4-1,NA,TRBJ2-3,few
CASSYSSQGSYEQYF,TGTGCCAGCAGTTACTCGAGTCAGGGGTCCTACGAGCAGTACTTC,TRBV6-5,NA,TRBJ2-7,NA
CASSFGLSYTF,TGCGCCAGCAGCTTTGGACTTTCCTACACCTTC,TRBV5-1,NA,TRBJ1-2,once
CASSVGSGSADTQYF,TGTGCCAGCAGTGTAGGGAGCGGGAGCGCAGATACGCAGTATTTT,TRBV2,TRBD2,TRBJ2-3,once
CASSDGTSVDNEQFF,TGTGCCAGCAGTGACGGGACTAGTGTCGACAATGAGCAGTTCTTC,TRBV6-4,TRBD2,TRBJ2-1,NA
CASSLNRGAGANVLTF,TGTGCCAGCAGCCTAAACAGGGGTGCTGGGGCCAACGTCCTGACTTTC,TRBV7-9,TRBD1,TRBJ2-6,NA
CASSIDLEGGRNEQYF,TGTGCCAGTAGTATAGATCTGGAGGGGGGGCGCAACGAGCAGTACTTC,TRBV19,NA,TRBJ2-7,NA
CASSPPREIKATGGYEQYF,TGCGCCAGCAGCCCTCCACGGGAGATAAAGGCTACTGGGGGCTACGAGCAGTACTTC,TRBV4-1,NA,TRBJ2-7,few
CASSLNSYSNQPQHF,TGCGCCAGCAGCTTGAACAGCTATAGCAATCAGCCCCAGCATTTT,TRBV5-1,NA,TRBJ1-5,once
CASSPRGAGGPTEAFF,TGCGCCAGCAGCCCCAGGGGGGCAGGGGGCCCCACTGAAGCTTTCTTT,TRBV5-1,TRBD1,TRBJ1-1,NA